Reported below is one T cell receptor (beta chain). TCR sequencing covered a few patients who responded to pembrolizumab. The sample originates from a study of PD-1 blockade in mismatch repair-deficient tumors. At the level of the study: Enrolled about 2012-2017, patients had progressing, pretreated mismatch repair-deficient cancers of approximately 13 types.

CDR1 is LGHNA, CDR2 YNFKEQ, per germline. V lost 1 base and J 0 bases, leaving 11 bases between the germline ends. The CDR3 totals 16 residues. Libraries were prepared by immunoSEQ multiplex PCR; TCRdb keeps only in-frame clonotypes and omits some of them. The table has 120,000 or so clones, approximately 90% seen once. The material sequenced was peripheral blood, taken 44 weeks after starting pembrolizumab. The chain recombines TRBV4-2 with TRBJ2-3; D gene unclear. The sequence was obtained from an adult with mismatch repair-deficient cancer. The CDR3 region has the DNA TGTGCCAGCAGCCAAGCTTCCACCTCTAGCACAGATACGCAGTATTTT. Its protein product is CASSQASTSSTDTQYF.